The clone carrying this T cell receptor (beta chain) was recorded a few times. V gave up 1 base and J gave up 4 bases; unmatched junction bases: 3. Per germline, CDR1 LNHNV and CDR2 YYDKDF (reference sequence). This CDR3 is built from 15 residues. This entry comes from a study of blood T cell repertoires in COVID-19. Across the study: PBMCs, B-cell-depleted T cells, or T cells provided the cDNA or gDNA that made up the material.

Profiling relied on immunoSEQ multiplex PCR, and the TCRdb table lists in-frame clones only, not all of them. The sample yields 150,000 or so clones, roughly 80% seen once. This rearrangement joins TRBV15 to TRBJ2-5; 10 positions match TRBD2. Sequencing was performed on peripheral blood. This receptor was identified in a woman aged 45-65 years with active or convalescent COVID-19. In nucleotides, the CDR3 is TGTGCCACCAGCAGAGTCGGGACTAGCGCAGAGACCCAGTACTTC. It is translated as CATSRVGTSAETQYF.